The 8 T cell receptor beta chains below all came from one sample that was sequenced in a study of technical replicates of blood from several donors (dated by TCRdb to the late 2010s). Library creation used the immunoSEQ multiplex PCR assay. The clones in this table, taken by TCRdb from immuneACCESS, are in-frame only. Not every clone is retained; where verified, under half of the shortfall comes from an unresolved V gene, and the cause of the rest is unknown. The sample table lists some 80,000 clones, roughly 77% of them with a count of one. The ten largest clones capture nearly 4% of the sample. The specimen was PBMCs. These receptors originate from a human donor in good health. Some clones in this sample may be carry-over from other donors' samples.

V gene TRBV7-9 combines with J gene TRBJ2-2, with TRBD2 identical over 8 bases. Trimming removed 5 bases from V and 2 bases from J; junction bases left unmatched: 4. This CDR3 has 15 amino acids. Germline loops: CDR1 SEHNR, CDR2 FQNEAQ (reference sequence). This chain's CDR3 is CASSTGLVNTGELFF. The DNA of the CDR3 is TGTGCCAGCAGCACGGGACTAGTAAACACCGGGGAGCTGTTTTTT.

V and J are TRBV30 and TRBJ2-7; maybe TRBD2 (6 bases). From germline, CDR1 is GTSNPN and CDR2 SVGIG (reference sequence). This CDR3 is built from 13 residues. V was pared by 4 bases and J by 6 bases, with 16 bases between. The CDR3 nucleotides read TGTGCCTGGACAGCCGTGCGGGGCTTCGAGCAGTACTTC. It codes for CAWTAVRGFEQYF.

This clone was counted between two and nine times. The rearrangement joins TRBV30 to TRBJ1-5; 12 bases agree with TRBD1. This CDR3 region has 15 residues. The germline V gene has CDR1 GTSNPN and CDR2 SVGIG (reference sequence). Germline trimming cut 2 bases from V and 7 bases from J; bases unmatched to any gene: 6. As DNA, the CDR3 is TGTGCCTGGAGTCTAGGTGGGACAGGGGGCCAGCCCCAGCATTTT. This sequence encodes CAWSLGGTGGQPQHF.

This clone was picked up one time. The chain has TRBV19 and TRBJ2-2; D is ambiguous. V gave up 4 bases and J gave up 4 bases, with 7 bases separating them. Germline V CDR1 and CDR2: LNHDA, SQIVND (reference sequence). This CDR3 is 13 amino acids long. The CDR3 coding sequence is TGTGCCAGTAGTAACGAACTCACCGGGGAGCTGTTTTTT. Amino acid sequence: CASSNELTGELFF.

This clone occurred a few times. The chain couples TRBV4-1 to TRBJ2-7, with TRBD1 matching over 8 bases. The CDR3 is made up of 15 amino acids. The germline V gene has CDR1 MGHRA and CDR2 YSYEKL. Trimming at V came to 0 bases and at J to 5 bases, leaving 6 bases not matched to a gene. The CDR3 reads CASSQDRQGRNEQYF. The CDR3 DNA reads TGCGCCAGCAGCCAAGATCGACAGGGGCGGAACGAGCAGTACTTC.

CDR3 loop: CASSLSTGSTQYF. The CDR3 bases are TGTGCCAGCAGCTTATCCACAGGGTCCACGCAGTATTTT. The V and J genes are TRBV7-2 and TRBJ2-3; a possible D gene is TRBD1 (6 bases). Trimming stripped 2 bases from V and 9 bases from J, with 12 bases between. From germline, CDR1 is SGHTA and CDR2 FQGNSA. The length of the CDR3 is 13 residues.

This chain joins TRBV5-1 and TRBJ2-6; no clear D. The germline gives CDR1 SGHRS, CDR2 YFSETQ. The CDR3 has 17 amino acids. Trimming stripped 6 bases from V and 0 bases from J, with 16 bases between. The CDR3 DNA reads TGCGCCAGCATGGGCGCGCCCGGCCTCTCTGGGGCCAACGTCCTGACTTTC. This codes for CASMGAPGLSGANVLTF. Full variable domain (rest looked up from reference TRBV5-1 and TRBJ2-6): KAGVTQTPRYLIKTRGQQVTLSCSPISGHRSVSWYQQTPGQGLQFLFEYFSETQRNKGNFPGRFSGRQFSNSRSEMNVSTLELGDSALYLCASMGAPGLSGANVLTFGAGSRLTVL.

This clone is a singleton in its sample. This chain links TRBV7-9 with TRBJ2-5, with 11 bases identical to TRBD1. The V gene end was trimmed by 5 bases and the J gene end by 7 bases; junction bases not matched to a gene: 6. The CDR3 has 14 amino acids. Germline V gene data show CDR1 as SEHNR and CDR2 as FQNEAQ (reference sequence). The CDR3 reads CASSTDRGPLTQYF. The CDR3 nucleotides are TGTGCCAGCAGCACGGACAGGGGGCCATTGACCCAGTACTTC.